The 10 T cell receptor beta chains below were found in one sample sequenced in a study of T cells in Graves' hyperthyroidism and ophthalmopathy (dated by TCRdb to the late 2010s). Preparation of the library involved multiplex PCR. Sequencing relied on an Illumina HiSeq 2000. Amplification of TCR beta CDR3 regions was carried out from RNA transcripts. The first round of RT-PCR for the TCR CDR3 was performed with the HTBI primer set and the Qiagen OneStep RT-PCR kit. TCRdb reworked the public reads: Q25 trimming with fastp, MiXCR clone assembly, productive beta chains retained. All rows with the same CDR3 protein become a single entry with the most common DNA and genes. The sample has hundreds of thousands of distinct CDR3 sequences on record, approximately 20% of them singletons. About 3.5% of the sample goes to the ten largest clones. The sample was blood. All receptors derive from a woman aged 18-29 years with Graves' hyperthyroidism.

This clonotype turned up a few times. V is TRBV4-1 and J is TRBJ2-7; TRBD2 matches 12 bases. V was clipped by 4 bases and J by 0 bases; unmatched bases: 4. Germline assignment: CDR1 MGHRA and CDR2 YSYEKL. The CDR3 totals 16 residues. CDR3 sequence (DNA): TGCGCCAGCAGCCCAGAACTAGCGGGGGGCTCCTACGAGCAGTACTTC. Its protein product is CASSPELAGGSYEQYF.

The CDR3 region has the DNA TGTGCCAGCGGGGGGACTTCGGGTGGGGGCTTTCAGCCCCAGCATTTT. It translates to CASGGTSGGGFQPQHF. The chain recombines TRBV11-2 with TRBJ1-5; the D gene is possibly TRBD1 (6 bases). The germline V and J ends were trimmed by 8 bases and 6 bases, with 23 bases remaining between them. There are 16 residues in the CDR3. CDR1 and CDR2 from the germline V gene are SGHAT and FQNNGV.

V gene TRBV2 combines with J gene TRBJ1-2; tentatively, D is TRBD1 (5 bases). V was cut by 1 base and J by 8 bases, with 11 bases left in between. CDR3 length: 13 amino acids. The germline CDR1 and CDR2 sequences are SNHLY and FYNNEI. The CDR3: CASSEGGQRGYTF. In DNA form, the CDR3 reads TGTGCCAGCAGTGAAGGGGGCCAGCGCGGCTACACCTTC.

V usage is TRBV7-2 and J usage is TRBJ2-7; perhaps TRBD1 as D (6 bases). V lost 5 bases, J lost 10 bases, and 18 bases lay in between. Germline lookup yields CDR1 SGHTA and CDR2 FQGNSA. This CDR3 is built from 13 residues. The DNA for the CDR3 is TGTGCCAGCAGCACCGGGACACGCAAAGATCAGTACTTC. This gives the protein CASSTGTRKDQYF.

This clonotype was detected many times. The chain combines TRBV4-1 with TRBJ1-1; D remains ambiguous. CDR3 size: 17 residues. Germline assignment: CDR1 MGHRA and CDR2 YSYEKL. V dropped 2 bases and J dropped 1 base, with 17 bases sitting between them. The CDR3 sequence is CASSQSWGAATNTEAFF. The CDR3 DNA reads TGCGCCAGCAGCCAAAGTTGGGGAGCGGCCACGAACACTGAAGCTTTCTTT.

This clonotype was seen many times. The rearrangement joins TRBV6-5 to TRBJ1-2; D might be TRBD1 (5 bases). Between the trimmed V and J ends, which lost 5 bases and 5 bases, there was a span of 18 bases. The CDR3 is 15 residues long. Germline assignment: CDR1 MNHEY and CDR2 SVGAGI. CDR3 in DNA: TGTGCCAGCAGTCCGGTGGGGGGGGAGCATTATGGCTACACCTTC. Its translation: CASSPVGGEHYGYTF.

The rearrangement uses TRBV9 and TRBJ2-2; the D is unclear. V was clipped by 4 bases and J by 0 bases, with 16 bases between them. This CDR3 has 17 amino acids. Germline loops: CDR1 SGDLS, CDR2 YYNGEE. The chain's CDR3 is CASSYTLDRTNTGELFF. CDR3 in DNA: TGTGCCAGCAGCTATACCCTGGACCGCACGAACACCGGGGAGCTGTTTTTT.

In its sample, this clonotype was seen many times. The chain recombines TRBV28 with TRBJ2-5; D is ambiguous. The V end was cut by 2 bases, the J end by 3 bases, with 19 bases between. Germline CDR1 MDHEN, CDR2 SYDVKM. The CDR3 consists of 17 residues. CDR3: CASSLPNPASPEETQYF. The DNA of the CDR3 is TGTGCCAGCAGTTTACCCAACCCTGCCAGTCCCGAAGAGACCCAGTACTTC.

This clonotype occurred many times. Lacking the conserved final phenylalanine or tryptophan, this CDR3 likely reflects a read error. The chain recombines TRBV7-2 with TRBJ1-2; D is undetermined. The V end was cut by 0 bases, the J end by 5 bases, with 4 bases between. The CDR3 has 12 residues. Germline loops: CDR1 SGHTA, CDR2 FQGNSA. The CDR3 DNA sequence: TGTGCCAGCAGCTTAGCAGGGTATGGCTACACCATC. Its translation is CASSLAGYGYTI.

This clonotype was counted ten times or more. The CDR3 spells CASSHRGTEAFF. Written as DNA, the CDR3 is TGTGCCAGCAGCCACAGGGGCACTGAAGCTTTCTTT. The chain uses TRBV3-1 and TRBJ1-1, with D tentatively TRBD1 (6 bases). Trimming took off 3 bases at V and 4 bases at J, with 6 bases between the two ends. Germline V lookup: CDR1 LGHDT, CDR2 YNNKEL (reference sequence). This CDR3 spans 12 amino acids.